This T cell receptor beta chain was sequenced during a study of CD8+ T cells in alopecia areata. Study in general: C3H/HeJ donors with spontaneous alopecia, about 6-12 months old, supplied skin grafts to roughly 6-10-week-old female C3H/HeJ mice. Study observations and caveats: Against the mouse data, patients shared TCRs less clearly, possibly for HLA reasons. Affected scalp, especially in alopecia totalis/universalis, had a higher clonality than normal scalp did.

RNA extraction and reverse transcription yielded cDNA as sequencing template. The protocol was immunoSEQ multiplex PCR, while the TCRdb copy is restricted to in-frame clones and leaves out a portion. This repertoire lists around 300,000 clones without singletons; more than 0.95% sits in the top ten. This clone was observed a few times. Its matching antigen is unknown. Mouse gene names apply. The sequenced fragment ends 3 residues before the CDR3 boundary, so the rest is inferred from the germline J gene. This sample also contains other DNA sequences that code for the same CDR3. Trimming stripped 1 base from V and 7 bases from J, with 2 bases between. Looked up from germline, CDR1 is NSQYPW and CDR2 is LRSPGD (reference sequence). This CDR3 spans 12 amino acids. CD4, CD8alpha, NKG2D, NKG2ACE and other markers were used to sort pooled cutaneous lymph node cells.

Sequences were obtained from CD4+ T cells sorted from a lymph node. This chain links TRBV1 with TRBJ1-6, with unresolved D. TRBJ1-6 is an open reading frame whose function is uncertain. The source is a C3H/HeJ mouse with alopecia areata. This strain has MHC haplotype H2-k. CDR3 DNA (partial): TGCACCTGCAGTGCAGTCAATTCGCCC. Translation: CTCSAVNSP. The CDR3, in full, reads CTCSAVNSPLYF.